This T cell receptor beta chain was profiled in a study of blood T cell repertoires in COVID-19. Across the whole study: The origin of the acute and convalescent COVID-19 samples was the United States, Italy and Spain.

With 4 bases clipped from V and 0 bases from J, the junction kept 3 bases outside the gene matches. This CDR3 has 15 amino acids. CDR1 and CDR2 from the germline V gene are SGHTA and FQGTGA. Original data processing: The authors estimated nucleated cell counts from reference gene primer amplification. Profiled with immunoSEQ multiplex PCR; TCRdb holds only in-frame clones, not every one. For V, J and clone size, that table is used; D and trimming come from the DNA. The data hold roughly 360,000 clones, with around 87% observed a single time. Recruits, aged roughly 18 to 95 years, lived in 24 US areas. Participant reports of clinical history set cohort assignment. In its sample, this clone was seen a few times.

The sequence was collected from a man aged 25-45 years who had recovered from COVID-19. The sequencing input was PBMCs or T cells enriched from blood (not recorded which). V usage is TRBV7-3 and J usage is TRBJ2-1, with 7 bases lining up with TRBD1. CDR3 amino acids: CASSSDRDSYNEQFF. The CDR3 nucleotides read TGTGCCAGCAGCTCCGACAGGGACTCCTACAATGAGCAGTTCTTC.